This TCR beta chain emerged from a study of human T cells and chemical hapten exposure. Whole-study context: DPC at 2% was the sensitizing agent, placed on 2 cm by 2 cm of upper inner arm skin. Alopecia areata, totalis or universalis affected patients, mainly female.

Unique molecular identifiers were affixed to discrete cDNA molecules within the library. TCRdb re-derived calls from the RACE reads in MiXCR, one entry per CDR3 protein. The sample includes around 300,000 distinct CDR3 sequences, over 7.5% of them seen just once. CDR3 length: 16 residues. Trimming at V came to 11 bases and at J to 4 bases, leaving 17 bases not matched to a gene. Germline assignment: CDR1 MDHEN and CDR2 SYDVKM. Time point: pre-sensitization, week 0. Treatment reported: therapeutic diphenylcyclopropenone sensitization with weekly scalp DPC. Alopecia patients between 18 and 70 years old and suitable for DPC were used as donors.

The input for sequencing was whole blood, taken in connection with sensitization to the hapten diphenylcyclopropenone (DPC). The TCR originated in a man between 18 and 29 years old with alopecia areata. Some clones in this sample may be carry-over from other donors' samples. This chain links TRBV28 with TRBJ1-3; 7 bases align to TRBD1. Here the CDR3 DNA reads TGTGCCTGCCATCGACAGGGACCGCTGCCCGGAAACACCATATATTTT. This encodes CACHRQGPLPGNTIYF.